This is a list of T cell receptor beta chains from one sample in a study of cytomegalovirus exposure and HLA in healthy donors. The data were produced by immunoSEQ multiplex PCR, yet TCRdb's version contains in-frame clones alone and is incomplete. The sample has about 180,000 clones, 70% to 90% seen once. The sequenced sample consisted of PBMCs. The receptors derive from a woman in her 30s in good health and CMV-seronegative. Both conserved end residues are part of each CDR3. The D gene is left open where the match is weak. Clone size is shown for a subset of rows, as once, few, many or a class of expanded clone.

cdr3_length: 15
d_call: .
v_call: TRBV7-9
clone_size: .
j_call: TRBJ2-7
cdr3_aa: CASSFGPGQIYEQYF
cdr3_nt: .

cdr3_length: 15
d_call: .
v_call: TRBV18
clone_size: .
j_call: TRBJ2-7
cdr3_aa: CASSSSTGSTYEQYF
cdr3_nt: TGTGCCAGCTCATCTTCCACCGGGAGCACCTACGAGCAGTACTTC

cdr3_length: 15
d_call: .
v_call: TRBV29-1
clone_size: few
j_call: TRBJ2-1
cdr3_aa: CSGIAGEFSYNEQFF
cdr3_nt: TGCAGCGGGATCGCAGGGGAATTTTCCTACAATGAGCAGTTCTTC

cdr3_length: 16
d_call: .
v_call: TRBV28
clone_size: .
j_call: TRBJ1-1
cdr3_aa: CASSSPTGQLSTEAFF
cdr3_nt: TGTGCCAGCAGTTCCCCCACCGGACAGCTTAGCACTGAAGCTTTCTTT

cdr3_length: 13
d_call: .
v_call: TRBV11-2
clone_size: .
j_call: TRBJ2-7
cdr3_aa: CASSLSRAYEQYF
cdr3_nt: TGTGCCAGCAGCCTATCGAGGGCCTACGAGCAGTACTTC

cdr3_length: 15
d_call: .
v_call: TRBV19
clone_size: .
j_call: TRBJ2-7
cdr3_aa: CASSNSGFSLSEQYF
cdr3_nt: TGTGCCAGTAGTAACTCCGGGTTTTCATTGAGCGAGCAGTACTTC

cdr3_length: 15
d_call: .
v_call: TRBV6-5
clone_size: .
j_call: TRBJ1-5
cdr3_aa: CASSPLGVKIQPQHF
cdr3_nt: TGTGCCAGCAGTCCGTTAGGGGTCAAGATTCAGCCCCAGCATTTT

cdr3_length: 14
d_call: TRBD2
v_call: TRBV27
clone_size: .
j_call: TRBJ2-1
cdr3_aa: CASSISGRGVEQFF
cdr3_nt: TGTGCCAGCAGTATTAGCGGGAGAGGTGTTGAGCAGTTCTTC

cdr3_length: 14
d_call: .
v_call: TRBV19
clone_size: .
j_call: TRBJ2-1
cdr3_aa: CASSSAGAYNEQFF
cdr3_nt: TGTGCCAGTAGCTCAGCGGGCGCCTACAATGAGCAGTTCTTC

cdr3_length: 13
d_call: .
v_call: TRBV7-9
clone_size: .
j_call: TRBJ1-1
cdr3_aa: CASSLGGDTEAFF
cdr3_nt: TGTGCCAGCAGCTTAGGGGGGGACACTGAAGCTTTCTTT

cdr3_length: 15
d_call: .
v_call: TRBV2
clone_size: .
j_call: TRBJ1-4
cdr3_aa: CASSDDSGSGEKLFF
cdr3_nt: TGTGCCAGCAGTGACGACTCGGGATCGGGTGAAAAACTGTTTTTT

cdr3_length: 16
d_call: .
v_call: TRBV19
clone_size: .
j_call: TRBJ2-3
cdr3_aa: CASSPGSSLGPDTQYF
cdr3_nt: TGTGCCAGTAGTCCGGGGTCTTCTCTTGGGCCAGATACGCAGTATTTT

cdr3_length: 17
d_call: .
v_call: TRBV15
clone_size: once
j_call: TRBJ2-1
cdr3_aa: CATSDVILARVENEQFF
cdr3_nt: TGTGCCACCAGCGACGTGATACTAGCTCGGGTGGAAAATGAGCAGTTCTTC

cdr3_length: 14
d_call: .
v_call: TRBV6-5
clone_size: .
j_call: TRBJ2-3
cdr3_aa: CASSYTGDTDTQYF
cdr3_nt: TGTGCCAGCAGTTACACGGGGGACACAGATACGCAGTATTTT

cdr3_length: 18
d_call: .
v_call: TRBV21-1
clone_size: .
j_call: TRBJ2-6
cdr3_aa: CASTGGTGPLSGANGLTF
cdr3_nt: TGTGCCAGTACCGGGGGGACAGGGCCTCTCTCTGGGGCCAACGGCCTGACTTTC

cdr3_length: 16
d_call: .
v_call: TRBV4-1
clone_size: .
j_call: TRBJ2-6
cdr3_aa: CASSQQQGAGANGLTF
cdr3_nt: TGCGCCAGCAGCCAACAACAGGGAGCTGGGGCCAACGGCCTGACTTTC